The sequence of this T cell receptor (beta chain) was determined in a study of T cell responses to AZD1222 COVID-19 vaccine. Assay used: immunoSEQ multiplex PCR; TCRdb lists only in-frame clones, some missing. The sample contains under 95,000 clones, roughly nine tenths of which appear only once. The CDR3 is 14 amino acids. Germline CDR1 is SGHRS and CDR2 is YFSETQ. With 0 bases removed from V and 4 bases from J, the gap between germline ends came to 10 bases. The sequence came from an adult who received the AZD1222 COVID-19 vaccine. Sequences were derived from peripheral blood, sampled 28 days after the second AZD1222 dose. The chain has TRBV5-1 and TRBJ1-1; D may be TRBD1 (6 bases). The CDR3 loop is CASSLAGGVTEAFF. DNA of the CDR3: TGCGCCAGCAGCTTGGCGGGGGGCGTCACTGAAGCTTTCTTT.